Presented here are 32 T cell receptor beta chains from one specimen sequenced in a study of T cells in Graves' hyperthyroidism and ophthalmopathy. What was amplified from RNA transcripts were TCR beta CDR3 regions. Using the HTBI primer set, a first-round RT-PCR was run on the TCR CDR3. TCRdb recomputed calls from the multiplex PCR reads with MiXCR, one row per CDR3 protein. The sample includes under 400,000 distinct CDR3 sequences, roughly 13% of them seen just once. Sequencing used blood. Receptors originate from a woman aged 55-70 years with Graves' hyperthyroidism.

This clonotype showed up many times. This chain joins TRBV7-2 and TRBJ2-3, with D perhaps given as TRBD1 or TRBD2 (6 bases each). V was clipped by 3 bases and J by 9 bases, with 10 bases between them. Looked up from germline, CDR1 is SGHTA and CDR2 is FQGNSA. This CDR3 is 12 amino acids long. CDR3 region: CASSLGGRTQYF. CDR3 sequence (DNA): TGTGCCAGCAGCTTGGGGGGCCGGACGCAGTATTTT.

This clonotype was recorded at least ten times. The chain links TRBV12-3 or TRBV12-4 to TRBJ2-5; tentatively, D is TRBD2 (7 bases). The V and J ends lost 6 bases and 3 bases respectively, with 17 bases between them. The length of the CDR3 is 15 residues. CDR3 loop: CASSHLWGGEETQYF. CDR3 sequence (DNA): TGTGCCAGCAGCCACTTGTGGGGGGGCGAAGAGACCCAGTACTTC.

This clonotype has a handful of counts. The V and J genes are TRBV9 and TRBJ2-5; 7 positions agree with TRBD2. In germline, CDR1 is SGDLS, CDR2 YYNGEE. V trimming: 2 bases; J trimming: 2 bases; junction bases outside the gene matches: 3. This CDR3 comprises 14 residues. The CDR3 sequence is CASSVLSGQETQYF. In DNA, the CDR3 is TGTGCCAGCAGCGTCCTTAGCGGGCAAGAGACCCAGTACTTC.

The sample holds many counts of this clonotype. Written as DNA, the CDR3 is TGTGCCAGCAGCCCTACAAAGGGCCCTGGGGAGCAGTACTTC. Translating it yields CASSPTKGPGEQYF. The chain combines TRBV11-2 with TRBJ2-7; D is undetermined. Per the germline V gene, CDR1 is SGHAT and CDR2 is FQNNGV. The V end lost 5 bases, the J end lost 7 bases, and 18 bases lay between the germline ends. There are 14 residues in the CDR3. The full variable domain, in which reference TRBV11-2 and TRBJ2-7 provide the parts outside the CDR3, is EAGVAQSPRYKIIEKRQSVAFWCNPISGHATLYWYQQILGQGPKLLIQFQNNGVVDDSQLPKDRFSAERLKGVDSTLKIQPAKLEDSAVYLCASSPTKGPGEQYFGPGTRLTVT.

This clonotype was detected many times. This rearrangement joins TRBV11-2 to TRBJ1-2; weak D call: TRBD1 (5 bases). Trimming removed 0 bases at V and 6 bases at J, with 14 bases between. CDR1 is SGHAT, CDR2 FQNNGV, per germline. CDR3 length: 15 residues. CDR3 nucleotides: TGTGCCAGCAGCTTAGATCGGGCAGGGTGGGATGGCTACACCTTC. It is translated as CASSLDRAGWDGYTF.

This clonotype was found many times. This chain uses TRBV18 with TRBJ2-7; perhaps D is TRBD1 or TRBD2 (5 bases each). Trimming removed 6 bases at V and 3 bases at J, with 15 bases between. CDR1 and CDR2 from the germline V gene are KGHSH and LQKENI. This CDR3 contains 14 residues. The CDR3 protein is CASSQDGTIYEQYF. CDR3 nucleotides: TGTGCCAGCTCCCAAGACGGGACGATCTACGAGCAGTACTTC.

With regard to this clonotype: Just one base apart from a much larger clone, this may be a read error. The chain combines TRBV24-1 with TRBJ2-5, with no clear D. CDR1 is KGHDR and CDR2 is SFDVKD in the germline V gene. The CDR3 spans 17 residues. The CDR3 DNA is TGTGCCGCCAGTGATTTCGGGCCGAGACTTAAAGAAGAGACCCAGTACTTC. Translated: CAASDFGPRLKEETQYF.

In this sample, this clonotype turned up many times. V and J are TRBV12-3 or TRBV12-4 and TRBJ2-1; D call uncertain. There are 13 residues in the CDR3. Trimming removed 2 bases at V and 9 bases at J, with 11 bases between. CDR3 amino acids: CASSLTSSGEQFF. The CDR3 DNA follows: TGTGCCAGCAGTTTAACGTCCTCGGGTGAGCAGTTCTTC.

The V call is TRBV11-1, the J call TRBJ2-1; 8 bases map to TRBD1. From germline, CDR1 is SGHAT and CDR2 FQDESV (reference sequence). The V segment lost 5 bases and the J segment 9 bases; nucleotides outside the gene matches: 3. The CDR3 sequence is 12 residues long. Here the CDR3 DNA reads TGTGCCAGCAGCGGCAGGGGGCCTGAGCAGTTCTTC. The encoded protein is CASSGRGPEQFF.

This clonotype was picked up many times. This chain links TRBV5-1 with TRBJ1-1; D unclear. Trimming cost V 0 bases and J 2 bases, with 8 bases left between them. The CDR3 extends over 14 amino acids. The germline CDR1 and CDR2 sequences are SGHRS and YFSETQ. The CDR3 nucleotides are TGCGCCAGCAGCTTGGAACCTGACAACACTGAAGCTTTCTTT. This codes for CASSLEPDNTEAFF.

This clonotype was seen at least ten times. This chain connects TRBV11-2 to TRBJ2-7; 10 bases fit TRBD2. There are 16 residues in the CDR3. Germline-derived CDR1 and CDR2 are SGHAT and FQNNGV. The junction had 4 bases not matched to a gene; V was cut back by 1 base and J by 1 base. CDR3 amino acids: CASSLALAGYSYEQYF. In DNA, the CDR3 is TGTGCCAGCAGCTTAGCACTAGCGGGATATTCCTACGAGCAGTACTTC.

V and J are TRBV29-1 and TRBJ1-4, with D unclear. Per germline, CDR1 SQVTM and CDR2 ANQGSEA. With 6 bases removed from V and 4 bases from J, the gap between germline ends came to 6 bases. The CDR3 is 11 residues long. DNA for the CDR3: TGCAGCGTCTTCCATAATGAAAAACTGTTTTTT. Its translation: CSVFHNEKLFF.

This clonotype was counted at least ten times. This sequence joins TRBV6-1 and TRBJ1-2; no clear D gene. Germline V gene lookup returns CDR1 MNHNS and CDR2 SASEGT. This CDR3 has 17 residues. Trimming stripped 2 bases from V and 8 bases from J, with 24 bases between. The CDR3 sequence: CASSELTARTLGYGYTF. For the CDR3, the DNA is TGTGCCAGCAGTGAACTTACAGCACGTACACTGGGTTACGGCTACACCTTC.

This clonotype was seen at least ten times. J is TRBJ1-1 and V is TRBV7-2, with D tentatively TRBD1 (6 bases). Germline CDR1 and CDR2: SGHTA and FQGNSA. The V and J ends lost 6 bases and 1 base respectively, with 9 bases between them. This CDR3 has 13 amino acids. In DNA form, the CDR3 reads TGTGCCAGCAGTGCCAGGGGGAACACTGAAGCTTTCTTT. Translation gives CASSARGNTEAFF.

The chain links TRBV5-1 to TRBJ2-7; D is undetermined. The CDR3 spans 12 residues. Germline V CDR1 and CDR2: SGHRS, YFSETQ. Trimming removed 2 bases at V and 4 bases at J, with 7 bases between. As DNA, the CDR3 is TGCGCCAGCAGCTTAGACTGGTACGAGCAGTACTTC. Its translation: CASSLDWYEQYF.

This clonotype was observed a few times. The DNA of the CDR3 is TGTGCCAGCAGTTATAGTAGGTCCGCTAGCGGGTTCACCTCCTACAATGAGCAGTTCTTC. Amino acid sequence: CASSYSRSASGFTSYNEQFF. This rearrangement joins TRBV6-1 to TRBJ2-1, with 8 bases matching TRBD2. In germline, CDR1 is MNHNS, CDR2 SASEGT. The CDR3 loop spans 20 amino acids. V was pared by 5 bases and J by 0 bases, with 18 bases of the junction left unmatched.

The chain joins TRBV20-1 to TRBJ2-1; TRBD2 agrees at 13 bases. With V trimmed by 3 bases and J by 4 bases, 9 bases remained unmatched. From germline, CDR1 is DFQATT and CDR2 SNEGSKA (reference sequence). The CDR3 is 17 residues long. DNA of the CDR3: TGCAGTGCTAGCCCAGGAACTAGCGGGAGGGAATACAATGAGCAGTTCTTC. This gives the protein CSASPGTSGREYNEQFF.

J is TRBJ2-1 and V is TRBV19, with 9 bases matching TRBD2. With V trimmed by 0 bases and J by 2 bases, 8 bases remained unmatched. Germline CDR1 and CDR2: LNHDA and SQIVND (reference sequence). The CDR3 spans 18 residues. The CDR3 DNA reads as TGTGCCAGTAGTATAGATCGGGGAGGCGGGAGGGCCTACAATGAGCAGTTCTTC. Protein: CASSIDRGGGRAYNEQFF. The whole variable domain, filled in from reference TRBV19 and TRBJ2-1, reads DGGITQSPKYLFRKEGQNVTLSCEQNLNHDAMYWYRQDPGQGLRLIYYSQIVNDFQKGDIAEGYSVSREKKESFPLTVTSAQKNPTAFYLCASSIDRGGGRAYNEQFFGPGTRLTVL.

The chain joins TRBV4-1 to TRBJ1-2, with unresolved D. With 4 bases removed from V and 0 bases from J, the gap between germline ends came to 18 bases. There are 17 residues in the CDR3. Germline V gene data show CDR1 as MGHRA and CDR2 as YSYEKL. The DNA of the CDR3 is TGCGCCAGCAGCCCGATACGATATGACGGAGCTAACTATGGCTACACCTTC. Translated: CASSPIRYDGANYGYTF.

On this clonotype itself: A much larger clone lies a single base off, so this may be a read error. The rearrangement uses TRBV18 and TRBJ1-1; D unresolved. This CDR3 has 13 residues. Germline-derived CDR1 and CDR2 are KGHSH and LQKENI. The CDR3 here is CVSSPEGVTEAFF. For the CDR3, the DNA is TGTGTCAGCTCACCAGAGGGAGTTACTGAAGCTTTCTTT.

The rearrangement links TRBV12-3 or TRBV12-4 to TRBJ2-1; the D gene is possibly TRBD2 (6 bases). Trimming pared 6 bases from V and 2 bases from J, leaving 14 bases between. The CDR3 totals 15 residues. The CDR3 spells CASRPGSGTYNEQFF. The CDR3 coding sequence is TGTGCCAGCAGACCGGGTAGCGGAACCTACAATGAGCAGTTCTTC.

This clonotype was observed a few times. The chain uses TRBV2 and TRBJ2-7; 12 nucleotides line up with TRBD1. V was clipped by 3 bases and J by 7 bases; unmatched bases: 7. Germline V gives CDR1 SNHLY, CDR2 FYNNEI. The CDR3 sequence is 15 residues long. The CDR3, as DNA: TGTGCCAGCAGTGACCGGGGACAGGGGGCCAGGGAGCAGTACTTC. Translated: CASSDRGQGAREQYF. The full variable domain, completed using reference TRBV2 and TRBJ2-7, is EPEVTQTPSHQVTQMGQEVILRCVPISNHLYFYWYRQILGQKVEFLVSFYNNEISEKSEIFDDQFSVERPDGSNFTLKIRSTKLEDSAMYFCASSDRGQGAREQYFGPGTRLTVT.

This clonotype was detected ten times or more. This chain connects TRBV4-1 to TRBJ2-7, with 7 nucleotides matching TRBD2. The junction had 8 bases not matched to a gene; V was cut back by 3 bases and J by 3 bases. This CDR3 comprises 15 residues. Germline lookup yields CDR1 MGHRA and CDR2 YSYEKL. The CDR3 spells CASSQVSGDYYEQYF. The CDR3 nucleotides read TGCGCCAGCAGCCAGGTATCGGGGGACTACTACGAGCAGTACTTC.

The sample holds many counts of this clonotype. CDR3 DNA sequence: TGTGCCAGCAGCCCCTCCGGACAGCGGACCTACGAGCAGTACTTC. As protein: CASSPSGQRTYEQYF. V gene TRBV11-3 combines with J gene TRBJ2-7; TRBD1 is a possible D gene (6 bases). From germline, CDR1 is SGHNT and CDR2 YENEEA. The V end lost 5 bases, the J end lost 2 bases, and 16 bases lay between the germline ends. The CDR3 contains 15 residues.

There are a few counts of this clonotype. Its ends do not fully match the called genes, so a read error is possible. The genes are TRBV3-1 and TRBJ2-1; TRBD2 matches 13 bases. CDR3 size: 18 residues. Germline V lookup: CDR1 LGHDT, CDR2 YNNKEL (reference sequence). For the CDR3, the DNA is TGTGCCAGCAGCCAAGATCTCCCAACTAGCGGGGGGGACAATGAGCAGCTCTTC. The encoded protein is CASSQDLPTSGGDNEQLF.

This clonotype showed up just a few times. A read error may be the cause here, since a much bigger clone is one base away. The rearrangement links TRBV5-1 to TRBJ1-5; 8 bases match TRBD1. The length of the CDR3 is 14 residues. Losses at the gene ends were 4 bases for V and 9 bases for J; bases not matched to a gene: 9. CDR1 SGHRS and CDR2 YFSETQ come from the germline V gene. The CDR3 region has the DNA TGCGCCAGCAGCCCTGGGACAGGACATCGGCCCCAGCATTTT. It translates to CASSPGTGHRPQHF.

V and J are TRBV7-4 and TRBJ2-4; possible D gene TRBD2, 6 bases. The CDR3 has 15 residues. Per the germline V gene, CDR1 is SGHVT and CDR2 is SQSDAQ. Trimming took off 3 bases at V and 3 bases at J, with 12 bases between the two ends. The chain's CDR3 is CASSFLTGSKNIQYF. CDR3 nucleotides: TGTGCCAGCAGCTTCCTCACCGGGAGCAAAAACATTCAGTACTTC.

J is TRBJ1-6 and V is TRBV20-1; D is ambiguous. Germline CDR1 and CDR2: DFQATT and SNEGSKA (reference sequence). Trimming removed 4 bases from V and 3 bases from J, with 7 bases in between. This CDR3 has 13 amino acids. The CDR3 nucleotides are TGCAGTGCTAAGGGTTTCTATAATTCACCCCTCCACTTT. Translated: CSAKGFYNSPLHF.

This clonotype was counted many times. The chain has TRBV3-1 and TRBJ2-3, with TRBD2 matching 11 bases. The CDR3 loop spans 13 amino acids. The V gene's germline CDR1 is LGHDT and CDR2 YNNKEL (reference sequence). V gave up 6 bases and J gave up 4 bases; unmatched junction bases: 0. The CDR3 DNA reads as TGTGCCAGCAGGACTAGCGGGGCAGATACGCAGTATTTT. Protein product: CASRTSGADTQYF.

This clonotype has a handful of counts. The rearrangement uses TRBV20-1 and TRBJ1-2, with 8 bases lining up with TRBD1. Germline-derived CDR1 and CDR2 are DFQATT and SNEGSKA (reference sequence). The CDR3 sequence is 14 residues long. The ends lost 3 bases at V and 8 bases at J; junction bases unmatched: 11. CDR3 DNA: TGCAGTGCTAGTGGTCCGGGACAGGAGTTCGGCTACACCTTC. It codes for CSASGPGQEFGYTF.

This clonotype was detected many times. The rearrangement joins TRBV28 to TRBJ2-5, with 8 nucleotides matching TRBD2. V was pared by 11 bases and J by 3 bases, with 11 bases of the junction left unmatched. The CDR3 sequence is 14 residues long. CDR1 is MDHEN and CDR2 is SYDVKM in the germline V gene. The CDR3 coding sequence is TGTGCCTCGACTCCCGGGGGGGGAAAAGAGACCCAGTACTTC. Translating gives CASTPGGGKETQYF.

The table lists this clonotype with a few counts. This sequence joins TRBV19 and TRBJ2-5; a possible D gene is TRBD1 (6 bases). The CDR3 loop spans 16 amino acids. Per the germline V gene, CDR1 is LNHDA and CDR2 is SQIVND (reference sequence). The ends were cut back, 3 bases at V and 1 base at J, with 15 bases in the middle. For the CDR3, the DNA is TGTGCCAGTAGTATGGGGGCCGGTGGGTCCCAAGAGACCCAGTACTTC. It specifies CASSMGAGGSQETQYF.